This section outlines one T cell receptor (beta chain) sequence together with its context. The CDR3 runs 14 residues. CDR1 and CDR2 from the germline V gene are SNHLY and FYNNEI. V was pared by 3 bases and J by 5 bases, with 13 bases between. The sample originates from a study of early T cells in non-severe SARS-CoV-2 infection. Attachment of unique molecular identifiers to individual cDNA molecules was performed. From the 5' RACE reads, TCRdb called clonotypes with MiXCR, one entry per CDR3 protein. The data hold 55,000 to 65,000 distinct CDR3 sequences, with approximately 15% observed a single time.

The V call is TRBV2, the J call TRBJ2-5; D uncertain. The sequence came from an adult who was a healthcare worker with PCR-confirmed SARS-CoV-2 infection or an uninfected control (not recorded which). Sequences were derived from whole blood, sampled at baseline. The CDR3 sequence is CASSDGRAEETQYF. The CDR3 region has the DNA TGTGCCAGCAGTGACGGGCGTGCTGAGGAGACCCAGTACTTC.